These 13 T cell receptor beta chains originate from one sample sequenced in a study of blood T cell repertoires in COVID-19. Only in-frame clones appear in the TCRdb table, and some are missing; sequencing was by immunoSEQ multiplex PCR. This table holds a few hundred thousand clones, roughly 85% found once. Sequenced input: peripheral blood. These receptors originate from a woman aged 18-29 years with acute or convalescent COVID-19.

The rearrangement links TRBV11-2 to TRBJ1-2; D is unresolved. V lost 0 bases and J 4 bases, leaving 12 bases between the germline ends. Per germline, CDR1 SGHAT and CDR2 FQNNGV. The CDR3 is 15 residues long. CDR3 sequence reads: CASSLDKADFYGYTF. CDR3 in DNA: TGTGCCAGCAGCTTAGATAAGGCGGATTTCTATGGCTACACCTTC.

The V call is TRBV29-1, the J call TRBJ2-7, with TRBD1 as a possible D gene (6 bases). The V and J ends lost 4 bases and 2 bases respectively, with 15 bases between them. Germline V gene data show CDR1 as SQVTM and CDR2 as ANQGSEA. The CDR3 length is 14 residues. CDR3 residues: CSVARQGKTYEQYF. The CDR3, as DNA: TGCAGCGTTGCGCGGCAGGGGAAGACCTACGAGCAGTACTTC.

The rearrangement joins TRBV4-3 to TRBJ2-7; 7 bases are a match to TRBD1. The CDR3 contains 14 residues. Trimming cost V 5 bases and J 3 bases; bases outside gene matches: 7. The germline V gene has CDR1 LGHNA and CDR2 YSLEER. CDR3 bases: TGCGCCAGCAGCACAAGGACAGGAGACTACGAGCAGTACTTC. Translated: CASSTRTGDYEQYF.

The chain uses TRBV20-1 and TRBJ2-5; 12 bases are a match to TRBD2. The germline gives CDR1 DFQATT, CDR2 SNEGSKA (reference sequence). V shed 3 bases, J shed 7 bases, and the junction held 9 bases outside the gene matches. There are 15 residues in the CDR3. This chain's CDR3 is CSASVGASGRATQYF. As DNA, the CDR3 is TGCAGTGCTAGTGTTGGGGCTAGCGGGAGGGCGACCCAGTACTTC.

The CDR3, as DNA: TGCGCCAGCAGCCAAGGGCGCGGGGCTGGAAACACCATATATTTT. This gives the protein CASSQGRGAGNTIYF. The J gene is TRBJ1-3, the V gene TRBV4-3; D uncertain. V lost 1 base and J 2 bases, leaving 9 bases between the germline ends. The CDR3 runs to 15 residues. Looked up from germline, CDR1 is LGHNA and CDR2 is YSLEER.

CDR3 bases: TGTGCCAGCAGACCCGCCAGGGGACTAGCGGGAAGGCACCCCACAGATACGCAGTATTTT. It yields the protein CASRPARGLAGRHPTDTQYF. The chain recombines TRBV13 with TRBJ2-3; 13 nucleotides agree with TRBD2. The CDR3 covers 20 residues. The ends lost 6 bases at V and 2 bases at J; junction bases unmatched: 17. CDR1 is PRHDT and CDR2 is FYEKMQ in the germline V gene (reference sequence). Looking up the rest from reference TRBV13 and TRBJ2-3 gives the full variable domain: AAGVIQSPRHLIKEKRETATLKCYPIPRHDTVYWYQQGPGQDPQFLISFYEKMQSDKGSIPDRFSAQQFSDYHSELNMSSLELGDSALYFCASRPARGLAGRHPTDTQYFGPGTRLTVL.

The chain has TRBV4-3 and TRBJ2-5; 12 nucleotides line up with TRBD2. This CDR3 contains 16 residues. Trimming at V came to 3 bases and at J to 1 base, leaving 3 bases not matched to a gene. Germline CDR1 reads LGHNA; CDR2 reads YSLEER. CDR3 nucleotide sequence: TGCGCCAGCAGCCAGACTAGCGGGAGTGGCCAAGAGACCCAGTACTTC. It translates to CASSQTSGSGQETQYF.

The chain has TRBV6-2 or TRBV6-3 and TRBJ1-2; the match to TRBD1 covers 7 bases. Per the germline V gene, CDR1 is MNHEY and CDR2 is SVGEGT. The CDR3 length is 14 residues. J lost 6 bases, V lost 2 bases, and 6 bases had no gene match. The CDR3 here is CASSYLAGGNGYTF. The CDR3 region has the DNA TGTGCCAGCAGTTACCTGGCAGGGGGAAATGGCTACACCTTC.

This clone was picked up one time. The V and J genes are TRBV18 and TRBJ2-7; 7 bases are shared with TRBD1. The trim removed 4 bases at V and 6 bases at J, leaving 9 bases unmatched. CDR1 KGHSH and CDR2 LQKENI come from the germline V gene. CDR3 length equals 14 residues. CDR3 residues: CASSLDDRVVEQYF. Written as DNA, the CDR3 is TGTGCCAGCTCACTTGATGACAGGGTGGTCGAGCAGTACTTC. The full variable domain, in which reference TRBV18 and TRBJ2-7 provide the parts outside the CDR3, is NAGVMQNPRHLVRRRGQEARLRCSPMKGHSHVYWYRQLPEEGLKFMVYLQKENIIDESGMPKERFSAEFPKEGPSILRIQQVVRGDSAAYFCASSLDDRVVEQYFGPGTRLTVT.

The rearrangement uses TRBV24-1 and TRBJ2-1, with TRBD1 as a possible D gene (5 bases). This CDR3 is 14 amino acids long. Trimming stripped 1 base from V and 6 bases from J, with 9 bases between. CDR1 KGHDR and CDR2 SFDVKD come from the germline V gene. The CDR3 DNA sequence: TGTGCCACCAGTGATTTTGGGGCGTTCAATGAGCAGTTCTTC. It codes for CATSDFGAFNEQFF.

J is TRBJ1-1 and V is TRBV29-1, with TRBD1 as a possible D gene (5 bases). V shed 4 bases and J shed 0 bases, with 12 bases lying between them. This CDR3 is built from 14 residues. Germline V gene sequence: CDR1 SQVTM, CDR2 ANQGSEA. In nucleotides, the CDR3 is TGCAGCGTTGGTCCGACAGCCCTGAACACTGAAGCTTTCTTT. It is translated as CSVGPTALNTEAFF.

Here the CDR3 DNA reads TGTGCCAGCAGCTTAGTCGGGGAGCGCGGCTACACCTTC. Amino acids: CASSLVGERGYTF. This rearrangement joins TRBV7-9 to TRBJ1-2; the D is unclear. The CDR3 sequence is 13 residues long. Between the trimmed V and J ends, which lost 1 base and 8 bases, there was a span of 11 bases. The germline CDR1 and CDR2 sequences are SEHNR and FQNEAQ (reference sequence).

The rearrangement links TRBV30 to TRBJ2-4; no clear D. V was trimmed by 2 bases and J by 0 bases, leaving 14 bases between them. CDR1 and CDR2 (germline): GTSNPN, SVGIG (reference sequence). This CDR3 is built from 16 residues. The CDR3 region has the DNA TGTGCCTGGAGTACCCTACCTAAACTAGCCAAAAACATTCAGTACTTC. Translation gives CAWSTLPKLAKNIQYF.